Following are 18 T cell receptor beta chains from one sample sequenced in a study of blood T cell repertoires in COVID-19. The protocol was immunoSEQ multiplex PCR, while the TCRdb copy is restricted to in-frame clones and leaves out a portion. The sample consists of approximately 250,000 clones, 70% to 90% of them appearing once. The specimen sequenced was PBMCs or T cells enriched from blood (not recorded which). The receptors derive from a woman between 45 and 65 years old with acute COVID-19.

This clone occurred once. In DNA form, the CDR3 reads TGTGCCAGCTCACCCTGGCGGGGGACCCAAGAGACCCAGTACTTC. As protein: CASSPWRGTQETQYF. The rearrangement links TRBV18 to TRBJ2-5, with 7 bases that match TRBD2. J gave up 1 base and V 3 bases, and 5 bases lay outside the gene matches. CDR3 length: 15 residues. Germline V gene sequence: CDR1 KGHSH, CDR2 LQKENI.

V is TRBV19 and J is TRBJ1-5; 8 bases map to TRBD1. Germline loops: CDR1 LNHDA, CDR2 SQIVND (reference sequence). The CDR3 has 17 amino acids. J gave up 1 base and V 1 base, and 6 bases lay outside the gene matches. CDR3 protein: CASSIAGQGRSNQPQHF. The CDR3 nucleotides read TGTGCCAGTAGTATAGCCGGACAGGGAAGGAGCAATCAGCCCCAGCATTTT.

This sequence joins TRBV6-2 or TRBV6-3 and TRBJ1-1; 12 bases line up with TRBD1. The CDR3 sequence is 16 residues long. Germline loops: CDR1 MNHEY, CDR2 SVGEGT. The junction had 7 bases not matched to a gene; V was cut back by 5 bases and J by 3 bases. DNA for the CDR3: TGTGCCAGCAGTCCCGGGACAGGGGGCAGGTACACTGAAGCTTTCTTT. It translates to CASSPGTGGRYTEAFF.

This chain links TRBV30 with TRBJ2-3; TRBD1 matches at 7 bases. The junction had 7 bases not matched to a gene; V was cut back by 3 bases and J by 1 base. This CDR3 contains 15 residues. CDR1 GTSNPN and CDR2 SVGIG come from the germline V gene (reference sequence). The CDR3 DNA follows: TGTGCCTGGAGCACAGGGGTTGTGGGCACAGATACGCAGTATTTT. Its translation is CAWSTGVVGTDTQYF.

This chain connects TRBV6-6 to TRBJ1-6, with 9 bases fitting TRBD1. The junction had 2 bases not matched to a gene; V was cut back by 5 bases and J by 3 bases. CDR1 is MNHNY, CDR2 SVGAGI, per germline (reference sequence). The CDR3 consists of 15 residues. The CDR3 coding sequence is TGTGCCAGCAGTGAGACAGGGGGCTATAATTCACCCCTCCACTTT. Amino acid sequence: CASSETGGYNSPLHF.

The rearrangement uses TRBV12-5 and TRBJ1-1; 9 bases align to TRBD1. The CDR3 spans 12 residues. With V trimmed by 6 bases and J by 5 bases, 1 base remained unmatched. CDR1 and CDR2 from the germline V gene are LGHNT and FRNRAP. The CDR3 here is CASGQGATEAFF. Here the CDR3 DNA reads TGTGCTAGTGGACAGGGGGCGACTGAAGCTTTCTTT.

The chain has TRBV19 and TRBJ1-3; 8 positions match TRBD1. Germline loops: CDR1 LNHDA, CDR2 SQIVND (reference sequence). V lost 6 bases, J lost 0 bases, and 4 bases stayed unmatched. The CDR3 has 15 amino acids. In DNA, the CDR3 is TGTGCCAGTAGAGACAGGGGAAACTCTGGAAACACCATATATTTT. As protein: CASRDRGNSGNTIYF.

The chain's CDR3 is CSVDRSNTEAFF. The CDR3 nucleotides read TGCAGCGTTGACAGGTCTAACACTGAAGCTTTCTTT. This sequence joins TRBV29-1 and TRBJ1-1, with unresolved D. CDR1 is SQVTM and CDR2 is ANQGSEA in the germline V gene. The CDR3 contains 12 residues. Between the trimmed V and J ends, which lost 3 bases and 2 bases, there was a span of 7 bases.

J is TRBJ2-3 and V is TRBV4-2, with TRBD2 matching over 8 bases. Trimming took 2 bases from V and 5 from J; bases not matched to a gene: 9. The CDR3 sequence is 16 residues long. Germline loops: CDR1 LGHNA, CDR2 YNFKEQ. The CDR3 DNA is TGTGCCAGCAGCCAAACGGGGGGGGAACGGGGAGATACGCAGTATTTT. This sequence encodes CASSQTGGERGDTQYF.

The rearrangement links TRBV20-1 to TRBJ1-2; D ambiguous. V lost 5 bases, J lost 7 bases, and 11 bases lay in between. The CDR3 has 11 residues. CDR1 DFQATT and CDR2 SNEGSKA come from the germline V gene (reference sequence). The CDR3 DNA is TGCAGTGCTCCCCAGATTGCTGGCTACACCTTC. It is translated as CSAPQIAGYTF.

The V call is TRBV2, the J call TRBJ1-5; 7 positions agree with TRBD1. The V gene's germline CDR1 is SNHLY and CDR2 FYNNEI. The junction had 3 bases not matched to a gene; V was cut back by 6 bases and J by 4 bases. The CDR3 is made up of 13 amino acids. The DNA of the CDR3 is TGTGCCAGCAGCGGGACAGCTAATCAGCCCCAGCATTTT. Encoded protein: CASSGTANQPQHF.

The CDR3 DNA is TGTGCCAGCGCGCGCGAGCTCTCTGGAAACACCATATATTTT. It is translated as CASARELSGNTIYF. The chain is built from TRBV6-5 and TRBJ1-3, with D hard to call. This CDR3 comprises 14 residues. Germline lookup yields CDR1 MNHEY and CDR2 SVGAGI. V lost 8 bases and J 0 bases, leaving 11 bases between the germline ends.

The chain joins TRBV7-2 to TRBJ1-4; the D is unclear. The CDR3 has 14 amino acids. Germline CDR1 reads SGHTA; CDR2 reads FQGNSA. The V end was cut by 1 base, the J end by 7 bases, with 10 bases between. CDR3: CASSLETFGEKLFF. In nucleotides, the CDR3 is TGTGCCAGCAGCTTAGAGACATTTGGTGAAAAACTGTTTTTT. The variable domain in full, completed from reference TRBV7-2 and TRBJ1-4, reads GAGVSQSPSNKVTEKGKDVELRCDPISGHTALYWYRQSLGQGLEFLIYFQGNSAPDKSGLPSDRFSAERTGGSVSTLTIQRTQQEDSAVYLCASSLETFGEKLFFGSGTQLSVL.

The CDR3 is CASSKNGEGNNQPQHF. CDR3 in DNA: TGTGCCAGTAGCAAAAATGGGGAGGGAAACAATCAGCCCCAGCATTTT. J is TRBJ1-5 and V is TRBV19; D call uncertain. From germline, CDR1 is LNHDA and CDR2 SQIVND (reference sequence). The CDR3 runs 16 residues. V shed 6 bases and J shed 3 bases, with 18 bases lying between them.

This chain uses TRBV11-2 with TRBJ2-3; D perhaps matches TRBD2 (6 bases). This CDR3 is 15 amino acids long. Trimming left V 3 bases short and J 1 base short, with 11 bases between. Germline values: CDR1 SGHAT, CDR2 FQNNGV. The CDR3 nucleotides read TGTGCCAGCAGCTTTAGCGGACCGGGCACAGATACGCAGTATTTT. Translation: CASSFSGPGTDTQYF.

The chain joins TRBV7-9 to TRBJ2-7, with 9 bases lining up with TRBD1. Germline CDR1 SEHNR, CDR2 FQNEAQ (reference sequence). J lost 4 bases, V lost 4 bases, and 5 bases had no gene match. The CDR3 sequence is 14 residues long. DNA for the CDR3: TGTGCCAGCAGCTCCGGACAGGGGTGGTACGAGCAGTACTTC. Protein sequence: CASSSGQGWYEQYF.

Only one count was recorded for this clone. The chain employs TRBV6-5 and TRBJ1-2; no definite D call. Looked up from germline, CDR1 is MNHEY and CDR2 is SVGAGI. Trimming removed 5 bases from V and 4 bases from J, with 17 bases in between. The CDR3 sequence is 15 residues long. CDR3 residues: CASSQTPRRAYGYTF. The CDR3 region has the DNA TGTGCCAGCAGTCAAACCCCCCGGAGGGCCTATGGCTACACCTTC.

The genes are TRBV13 and TRBJ1-1, with a tentative D call TRBD1 (6 bases). Per the germline V gene, CDR1 is PRHDT and CDR2 is FYEKMQ (reference sequence). Trimming left V 6 bases short and J 2 bases short, with 10 bases between. The CDR3 is 13 amino acids. The CDR3 nucleotides read TGTGCCAGCAGTGGGGGCCGCAACACTGAAGCTTTCTTT. As protein: CASSGGRNTEAFF.